This T cell receptor (beta chain) derives from a study of cytomegalovirus exposure and HLA in healthy donors. The study's findings and limits: Sequence variants that were highly shared formed a cluster that was likely a sequencing artifact. Later on, a genetic analysis was performed. It linked a missense variant in DCLRE1C with V- and J-gene trimming of TCR beta.

Use of 60 Vbeta and 13 Jbeta primers characterized the PCR. The repertoire was sequenced with immunoSEQ multiplex PCR; TCRdb's copy has only in-frame clones and lacks some. The table includes approximately 160,000 clones, 78% detected once. Of note for this clone: Its target is unknown.

Each of the donors was a healthy bone marrow donor. Donors were ostensibly healthy at sampling, although undocumented immune exposures were probable. This CDR3 has 15 residues. Germline V CDR1 and CDR2: GTSNPN, SVGIG (reference sequence). Trimming removed 1 base from V and 0 bases from J, with 10 bases in between. The chain recombines TRBV30 with TRBJ2-1; a possible D gene is TRBD2 (6 bases). The sample was PBMCs. This clonotype was obtained from a woman between 35 and 50 years old in good health and CMV-seropositive. Written as DNA, the CDR3 is TGTGCCTGGAGTGACGCGGGGATCTCCTACAATGAGCAGTTCTTC. It yields the protein CAWSDAGISYNEQFF. Together with reference TRBV30 and TRBJ2-1, the CDR3 gives the full variable domain: SQTIHQWPATLVQPVGSPLSLECTVEGTSNPNLYWYRQAAGRGLQLLFYSVGIGQISSEVPQNLSASRPQDRQFILSSKKLLLSDSGFYLCAWSDAGISYNEQFFGPGTRLTVL.